This T cell receptor (beta chain) came from a study of cytomegalovirus exposure and HLA in healthy donors listed by TCRdb under 2017. Regarding the complete study: An earlier analysis of approximately 550 of the donors reported 250 to 300 Gb of sequence data and around 120 million unique TCR beta sequences from 150 million to 200 million T cells. In a later analysis, previously published TCR beta repertoires from 666 donors were re-analyzed and high-resolution HLA genotyping was added so that TCR occurrence patterns could be studied. To predict cytomegalovirus infection status, the study combined high-throughput TCR immunosequencing, statistical association of individual TCRs with disease status, and machine learning. Rather than using new phenotypic data, the later analysis identified candidate immune exposures from TCR beta sequences and from how often those sequences occurred across donors. A separate validation cohort of more than 100 different subjects was used in addition to the roughly 670-subject first cohort. Around 330 gigabases of sequencing data and around 85 million unique TCR sequences made up an early release that covered over 550 HLA-typed donors. The number of typed donors differed by locus: about 620-640 for A, B, C, DRB1 and DQB1; roughly 510 for DQA1; approximately 600 for DPA1; and approximately 450 for DPB1. Of the 300 to 500 genotyped donors, 70% to 90% were placed in the genetic ancestry cluster associated with self-reported Caucasian donors. Among around 400 genotyped donors of the cohort, an average of about 240,000 unique TCR beta nucleotide sequences was sequenced per donor, of which approximately 19% were non-productive. In a later genetic analysis, genome-wide SNP genotypes for about 60% of the 666 donors were used, and that subset was treated as a discovery cohort. Both class I and class II loci were covered by HLA typing, at four-digit resolution. The study used immunosequencing to profile the T cell repertoires of hundreds of subjects and linked those repertoires to cytomegalovirus serostatus. Four to six DR-DQ haplotypes were handled as single units for association and clustering, since linkage in the cohort was strong. An earlier analysis of some 600 of the donors applied high-throughput TCR beta sequencing to assess whether each TCR beta V gene segment acted as functional or pseudogenic. Every repertoire in the discovery cohort had been generated on one and the same sequencing platform. Alongside the repertoire data, information on donor age, sex, ethnicity and CMV serostatus was compiled. The aim of the study was to test whether cataloging public T cell receptors could identify signatures of past pathogen exposure. What the authors observed across the whole study: In a later analysis, HLA-associated TCR beta chains were found to be more clonally expanded and to have lower generation probabilities than equally common non-associated chains. Sequencing depth was assumed to be roughly uniform across donors in the presence/absence analyses, though that assumption may not hold. Compared with the 666-donor mean, donors in an Asian-associated ancestry cluster had fewer N-insertions in productive TCRs, according to a later genetic analysis. HLA typing was unavailable for some donors at each locus, so association tests used only the typed subset. Because counts were too low, some 17 rarely observed V segments, including chromosome 9 orphons, were excluded from the earlier analysis of a few hundred of the donors. The classifier was reported to diagnose cytomegalovirus status with high specificity and sensitivity in both the original and validation cohorts. The authors suggested that the approach could potentially be generalized to other disease states and immunological phenotypes. An earlier analysis of 587 of the donors showed that most TCR beta V segments appeared in productive rearrangements either about 87% or about 30% of the time, which broadly matched IMGT annotations. At a false discovery rate of 0.05, a later analysis linked about 17,000 TCR beta sequences to specific HLA alleles. A later analysis found that TCR association rates varied across HLA loci, with DRB1 alleles showing the most associated TCRs and HLA-C alleles the fewest. This cohort had only TCR beta chains sequenced, and the lack of alpha or paired-chain data limited which features could be detected. Some IMGT-functional V segments, including TRBV6-2 and TRBV6-3, could not be distinguished by the 87-base-pair reads and were therefore excluded. In the study, about 150 TCR beta chains were listed as associated with cytomegalovirus. In vitro tests confirmed that three of the cytomegalovirus-associated TCR beta chains recognize cytomegalovirus antigens. CMV serostatus was the only immune exposure information available for the cohort. A further reported finding was that TCR beta sequences accurately predicted the HLA-A and HLA-B alleles for most subjects in the first cohort. Assigning TCR associations to individual alleles was difficult when HLA alleles, especially DR and DQ, strongly co-occurred. A cluster of highly shared sequence variants was judged likely to be a technical artifact of the sequencing pipeline. Linkage disequilibrium might explain the correlated functional status among segregating V segments, but an unknown experimental factor could not be ruled out. A later analysis found that most CMV-associated TCR beta chains appeared HLA-restricted, with HLA associations seemingly driven largely by CMV exposure. Most TCR sequences were seen in very few donors, while some public TCRs were found in many individuals. In a later analysis, several top co-occurrence clusters were reported to appear linked to parvovirus B19, influenza, CMV and Epstein-Barr virus. An association between a missense DCLRE1C variant and V-gene and J-gene trimming of TCR beta chains was found in a later genetic analysis and replicated in an independent cohort.

The cohort was made up of around 720 healthy bone marrow donors. At the time of sampling, all cohort members were nominally healthy, though unrecorded immune exposures were likely present. The donor was CMV seropositive and belonged to the group of around 300 seropositive cohort members. Every donor gave a peripheral blood sample, and the peripheral blood mononuclear cells from that sample were used for TCR beta sequencing. The Qiagen DNeasy Blood Extraction Kit was used to extract genomic DNA from the blood cell samples. Library prep was done by the immunoSEQ multiplex PCR assay. For the multiplex PCR, a mixture combining 60 forward primers for TCR Vbeta segments and 13 reverse primers for TCR Jbeta segments was used. A multiplex PCR assay on genomic DNA amplified the CDR3 region of rearranged TCR beta genes. The amplified TCR beta libraries were sequenced on the Illumina HiSeq System as 87-base-pair reads. The original pipeline was this. In a later analysis, tens of millions of unique TCR beta chains were counted across the 500 to 850 repertoires, and around 11 million of these chains were shared by at least two donors. To remove PCR and sequencing errors, raw reads were error-corrected and collapsed into unique sequences using a nearest-neighbor algorithm that merged closely related sequences. To assign V, D and J gene segments, CDR3 sequences were aligned to IMGT reference sequences. For a sequence to be retained, at least a six-nucleotide match to both a V gene segment and a J gene segment was required. A rearrangement counted as productive if the CDR3 had no stop codons and remained in frame with V and J, and every other rearrangement counted as non-productive. CDR3 was defined according to IMGT convention as the region running from the second conserved V-encoded cysteine to the conserved J-encoded phenylalanine. The earlier analysis of a few hundred of the donors excluded any sequence lacking an unambiguous match to a single V gene segment. In an earlier analysis of a few hundred of the donors, V segments were called functional above 56.7% productive rearrangements and were called segregating when the between-donor standard deviation exceeded 5%. A statistical classification framework was built for diagnosing cytomegalovirus status from the catalog of TCR beta chain sequences. In a later analysis, TCR nucleotide sequences were compared against IMGT/GENE-DB human TR gene sequences so that V and J genes could be assigned. A later analysis assigned CDR3 sequences and most-parsimonious VDJ recombination scenarios with the TCRdist pipeline. In a later analysis, each TCR beta chain was defined by its CDR3 amino acid sequence together with its V-gene family, and reads without a unique V-gene family were excluded. To address suspected cross-contamination and a sequencing artifact, a later analysis removed roughly 640 highly shared, low-generation-probability nucleotide sequences. In a later analysis, a clonal expansion index for each public chain was calculated from normalized within-repertoire ranks of inferred template counts. Generation probabilities in a later analysis came from a VDJ recombination model fitted to out-of-frame rearrangements, and those results were checked against IGoR. In a later analysis, hypergeometric tests were used to score TCR-TCR, TCR-HLA and TCR-CMV co-occurrence, with a repertoire-size bias correction applied to TCR pairs. False discovery rates were estimated in a later analysis by permuting HLA or CMV assignments 20 times. A later analysis grouped co-occurring TCRs with DBSCAN, adding TCRdist sequence similarity when clustering within HLA-allele-positive subsets. For co-occurrence clustering, repertoires with fewer than 30,000 or more than 120,000 public chains were excluded, along with roughly 5 repertoires with anomalous nucleotide sharing. Held by TCRdb, this immuneACCESS table contains in-frame sequences only and omits some clones. Under half of the omission traces to an unresolved V gene where checked; the cause of the rest is unknown. The DNA was the basis for D and trimming; V, J and clone size are from that table. The sample includes approximately 130,000 clones, with roughly 70% observed a single time. Clones ranked in the top ten supply 2.5% to 3.5% of the sample.

In its sample, this clone was seen a few times. Its antigen remains undetermined. The record has no base qualities; no much larger clone is one base away. The CDR1 and CDR2 encoded by the germline V gene (reference sequence) are SEHNR and FQNEAQ. Counted from cysteine to phenylalanine, this CDR3 has 15 amino acids. Of all the DNA, just the CDR3 is kept, 45 bases in frame from base 1. V is shortened by 3 bases, J by 3 bases, and the region joining them spans 12 bases. The rearrangement combines TRBV7-9 with TRBJ2-1; a tentative D call is TRBD2 (6 bases match). Sequencing was carried out using PBMCs. This TCR was sampled from a middle-aged woman in good health and CMV-seropositive. In nucleotide form, the sequence is TGTGCCAGCAGCTTCCCCCGGGGGAACTACAATGAGCAGTTCTTC. This sequence encodes CASSFPRGNYNEQFF.